This note documents a single T cell receptor beta chain sequence. Its antigen remains unidentified. This specimen belongs to a study of T cell responses to AZD1222 COVID-19 vaccine. General study points: AZD1222 recipients seropositive at baseline numbered only six or seven. Variant regions that are unmutated are reportedly the target of nearly half of spike-specific TCRs.

Germline-derived CDR1 and CDR2 are SGHTA and FQGNSA. The CDR3 length is 17 residues. With 3 bases clipped from V and 6 bases from J, the junction kept 13 bases outside the gene matches. Data came from immunoSEQ multiplex PCR; TCRdb stores just in-frame clones and leaves some out. Among tens of thousands of clones listed, approximately 89% were seen once. The receptor's source is an adult who received the AZD1222 COVID-19 vaccine. The sample here was peripheral blood, taken 28 days after the second AZD1222 dose. The chain links TRBV7-2 to TRBJ2-1; 8 bases align to TRBD2. The CDR3 spells CASSFEREGPRGNEQFF. The CDR3, as DNA: TGTGCCAGCAGCTTTGAACGGGAGGGCCCACGGGGCAATGAGCAGTTCTTC.